The rows below give T cell receptor beta chains drawn from one sample of a study of T cell responses to AZD1222 COVID-19 vaccine. Data came from immunoSEQ multiplex PCR; TCRdb stores just in-frame clones and leaves some out. Of more than 120,000 clones in the sample, approximately 90% were seen once. Sequencing used peripheral blood, obtained 28 days after the second AZD1222 dose. The receptors derive from an adult who received the AZD1222 COVID-19 vaccine. The CDR3 runs from the conserved cysteine through the conserved F or W. A D gene is named only where the DNA matches it firmly. The size entry is marked missing in some rows and otherwise reads once, few, many or a size class.

TRBV10-3	.	TRBJ2-1	TRBD2	16	TGTGCCATTAACCCGAGCGCGGGAGACTCCTACAATGAGCAGTTCTTC	CAINPSAGDSYNEQFF
TRBV29-1	.	TRBJ1-2	.	12	TGCAGCGTTAATACAGGGCAGAATGGCTACACCTTC	CSVNTGQNGYTF
TRBV19	.	TRBJ1-1	.	15	TGTGCCAGTAGTCCCCTAGGGAACGTGAACACTGAAGCTTTCTTT	CASSPLGNVNTEAFF
TRBV6-2/TRBV6-3	.	TRBJ1-1	.	12	TGTGCCAGCAGTTCTTGGACAGCAGAAGCTTTCTTT	CASSSWTAEAFF
TRBV24-1	.	TRBJ1-2	.	13	TGTGCCACCAGTGTGGGACCTTACCTTGGCTACACCTTC	CATSVGPYLGYTF
TRBV27	once	TRBJ1-2	.	16	TGTGCCAGCAGTTTAAGGGGTGGGGGCTCAGGGTATGGCTACACCTTC	CASSLRGGGSGYGYTF
TRBV15	.	TRBJ2-1	.	16	TGTGCCACCAGCAGGGGAGTAATGCGGGTTTTCGATGAGCAGTTCTTC	CATSRGVMRVFDEQFF
TRBV7-2	.	TRBJ1-2	TRBD1	14	TGTGCCAGCAGCTATGGGACAGGGGGCCATGGCTACACCTTC	CASSYGTGGHGYTF
TRBV13	.	TRBJ2-5	.	16	TGTGCCAGCAGCTTAGAGACAGGGAGGGCAGAAGAGACCCAGTACTTC	CASSLETGRAEETQYF
TRBV15	.	TRBJ2-1	TRBD2	17	TGTGCCACCAGCATGCGGACTAGCGGGAGCTCCTACAATGAGCAGTTCTTC	CATSMRTSGSSYNEQFF
TRBV9	once	TRBJ2-5	TRBD1	15	TGTGCCAGCAGCGTAGAGGGACAGGCCCCAGAGACCCAGTACTTC	CASSVEGQAPETQYF
TRBV6-6	.	TRBJ2-7	TRBD2	14	TGTGCCACCTTCTCCGGGACTAGCGACTACGAGCAGTACTTC	CATFSGTSDYEQYF
TRBV6-5	.	TRBJ2-2	TRBD2	11	TGTGCCAGCAGTTGGTGGGAGGGGCTGTTTTTT	CASSWWEGLFF
TRBV11-2	.	TRBJ1-5	.	16	TGTGCCAGCAGCCCTAGGACAGACTATAGCAATCAGCCCCAGCATTTT	CASSPRTDYSNQPQHF
TRBV5-8	.	TRBJ2-4	.	14	TGTGCCAGCAGCGCAGACAGGCCGAGAAACATTCAGTACTTC	CASSADRPRNIQYF
TRBV27	few	TRBJ2-2	.	14	TGTGCCAGCAGCCTGAGTCGATTATCCGGGGAGCTGTTTTTT	CASSLSRLSGELFF
TRBV18	.	TRBJ2-7	TRBD2	15	TGTGCCAGCTCAGCGGGGAGCGGGAGGAGGAACGAGCAGTACTTC	CASSAGSGRRNEQYF
TRBV6-5	once	TRBJ1-5	.	14	TGTGCCAGCCAGGGCCTTTATAGCAATCAGCCCCAGCATTTT	CASQGLYSNQPQHF
TRBV29-1	.	TRBJ2-3	.	14	TGCAGCGTGACCCCGGGACTTAGCACAGATACGCAGTATTTT	CSVTPGLSTDTQYF
TRBV7-9	.	TRBJ1-4	.	17	TGTGCCAGCAGCCAAACCCTCTGGACCTCCGAGGAGGAAAAACTGTTTTTT	CASSQTLWTSEEEKLFF
TRBV4-3	once	TRBJ2-7	.	14	TGCGCCAGCAGCGAAGAGGCTGTTTTTTACGAGCAGTACTTC	CASSEEAVFYEQYF
TRBV5-1	.	TRBJ2-1	.	16	TGCGCCAGCAGCTTGGGGGCGGGGGCCTCCTACAATGAGCAGTTCTTC	CASSLGAGASYNEQFF
TRBV3-1/TRBV3-2	.	TRBJ2-1	.	15	TGTGCCAGCAGCCCGACCGGGACTTTCTCGGATGAGCAGTTCTTC	CASSPTGTFSDEQFF
TRBV7-2	.	TRBJ1-1	TRBD1	15	TGTGCCAGCAGCTTACGACAGGGCGGGGGGTCTGAAGCTTTCTTT	CASSLRQGGGSEAFF
TRBV4-1	.	TRBJ1-5	.	12	TGCGCCAGCAGCCAAGACGGTCAGCCCCAGCATTTT	CASSQDGQPQHF
TRBV9	once	TRBJ2-1	TRBD1	15	TGTGCCAGCAGCGGTCCGGACAGGGCTAGTGATGAGCAGTTCTTC	CASSGPDRASDEQFF
TRBV7-2	once	TRBJ2-1	.	14	TGTGCCAGCAGCTTGTCGGACGGCGACAATGAGCAGTTCTTC	CASSLSDGDNEQFF
TRBV7-9	.	TRBJ2-7	.	13	TGTGCCAGCAGCTTTCCAGGGGCTGGCGAGCAGTACTTC	CASSFPGAGEQYF
TRBV5-4	.	TRBJ1-2	TRBD1	15	TGTGCCAGCAGCTTGACGACAGGGTATAACTATGGCTACACCTTC	CASSLTTGYNYGYTF
TRBV5-1	.	TRBJ1-1	.	17	TGCGCCAGCAGCTTGAGACCCCCCACTCAGTTGAACACTGAAGCTTTCTTT	CASSLRPPTQLNTEAFF
TRBV27	.	TRBJ1-2	TRBD1	16	TGTGCCAGCAGTTCTCGGGTGACAGGGACCAACTATGGCTACACCTTC	CASSSRVTGTNYGYTF
TRBV29-1	.	TRBJ2-1	.	16	TGCAGCGTTGAAGACCCAGGGGAGAGCGCCTACAATGAGCAGTTCTTC	CSVEDPGESAYNEQFF
TRBV6-5	.	TRBJ1-1	TRBD1	16	TGTGCCAGCAGTTACCAAGCCGGGACAGAAAACACTGAAGCTTTCTTT	CASSYQAGTENTEAFF
TRBV7-3	.	TRBJ1-2	.	13	TGTGCCAGCAGCTTTGGAGGGAGCTATGGCTACACCTTC	CASSFGGSYGYTF
TRBV30	once	TRBJ2-1	.	12	TGTGCCTGGACCAACATAAGCAATGAGCAGTTCTTC	CAWTNISNEQFF
TRBV2	once	TRBJ1-1	.	14	TGTGCCAGCAGTGTACAGGGTTCCGGCACTGAAGCTTTCTTT	CASSVQGSGTEAFF
TRBV7-2	.	TRBJ2-3	TRBD2	19	TGTGCCAGCAGCTTATGGGCGGCGGGAGGCCCAGGTAGCACAGATACGCAGTATTTT	CASSLWAAGGPGSTDTQYF
TRBV7-9	.	TRBJ1-1	.	15	TGTGCCAGCAGCCGGGGGGCCAGGGATGGGACTGAAGCTTTCTTT	CASSRGARDGTEAFF
TRBV11-2	once	TRBJ2-7	.	15	TGTGCCAGCAGCTTACAAACTAGTCCCACCCTCGAGCAGTACTTC	CASSLQTSPTLEQYF
TRBV30	once	TRBJ1-4	TRBD1	14	TGTGCCTGGAAATCGGGACAGCCTAGTGAAAAACTGTTTTTT	CAWKSGQPSEKLFF
TRBV4-2	.	TRBJ2-1	TRBD2	16	TGTGCCAGCAGCCAAGGGGTCGGGAGGGCTCAAGGCGAGCAGTTCTTC	CASSQGVGRAQGEQFF
TRBV5-8	few	TRBJ2-1	TRBD2	15	TGTGCCAGCAGCTCCGGGACTAGCAAATACAATGAGCAGTTCTTC	CASSSGTSKYNEQFF
TRBV6-2/TRBV6-3	.	TRBJ2-7	.	12	TGTGCCAGCAGCCCCCATGGGTCTGAGCAGTACTTC	CASSPHGSEQYF
TRBV19	.	TRBJ2-1	.	17	TGTGCCAGTAGTATTAATTTGGGCGGGCCGACCTACAATGAGCAGTTCTTC	CASSINLGGPTYNEQFF
TRBV6-6	once	TRBJ1-5	.	12	TGTGCCAGCAGTCCAGGGTTCCAGCCCCAGCATTTT	CASSPGFQPQHF
TRBV6-5	few	TRBJ2-7	TRBD2	15	TGTGCCAGCAGTTACCCTGAGACTAGCGTCTACGAGCAGTACTTC	CASSYPETSVYEQYF
TRBV19	.	TRBJ2-7	.	15	TGTGCCAGTAGTATAGGGCAGGGCTCGTCCTACGAGCAGTACTTC	CASSIGQGSSYEQYF
TRBV6-2/TRBV6-3	.	TRBJ2-7	.	11	TGTGCCAGCAGTCTCTCGTGGGAGCAGTACTTC	CASSLSWEQYF